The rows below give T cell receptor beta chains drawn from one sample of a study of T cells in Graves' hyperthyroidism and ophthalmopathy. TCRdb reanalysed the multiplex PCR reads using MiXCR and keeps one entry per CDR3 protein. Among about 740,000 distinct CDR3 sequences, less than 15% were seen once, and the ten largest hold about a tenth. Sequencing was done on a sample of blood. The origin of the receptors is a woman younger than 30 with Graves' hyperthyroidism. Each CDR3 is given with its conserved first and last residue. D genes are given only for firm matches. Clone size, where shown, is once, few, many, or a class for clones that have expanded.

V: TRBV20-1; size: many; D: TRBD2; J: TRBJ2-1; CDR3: CSARGLSTQQFF; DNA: TGCAGTGCTAGGGGACTATCGACCCAGCAGTTCTTC
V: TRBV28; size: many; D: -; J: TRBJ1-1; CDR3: CASSLSNTEAFF; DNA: TGTGCCAGCAGTTTAAGCAACACTGAAGCTTTCTTT
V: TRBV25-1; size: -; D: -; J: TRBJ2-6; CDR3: CASSDASSGANVLIF; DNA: TGTGCCAGCAGTGACGCCAGCTCTGGGGCCAACGTCCTGATTTTC
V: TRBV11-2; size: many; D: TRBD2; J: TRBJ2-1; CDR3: CASSPTNRWRESLFIESYNEQFF; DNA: TGTGCCAGCAGTCCAACGAATCGGTGGCGGGAGTCTCTCTTCATCGAAAGCTACAATGAGCAGTTCTTC
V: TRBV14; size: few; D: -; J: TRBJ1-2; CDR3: CASSRTGLIYGYTF; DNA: TGTGCCAGCAGCCGGACCGGATTAATCTATGGCTACACCTTC
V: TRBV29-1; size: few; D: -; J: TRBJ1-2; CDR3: CSVEDGAGMGGYTF; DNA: TGCAGCGTTGAAGATGGGGCAGGAATGGGTGGCTACACCTTC
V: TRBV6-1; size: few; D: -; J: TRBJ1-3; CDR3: CASTEAVSGNTIYF; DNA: TGTGCCAGCACCGAGGCCGTCTCTGGAAACACCATATATTTT
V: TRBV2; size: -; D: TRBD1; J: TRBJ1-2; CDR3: CASPGGTAHGYTF; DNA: TGTGCCAGCCCCGGGGGGACAGCCCATGGCTACACCTTC
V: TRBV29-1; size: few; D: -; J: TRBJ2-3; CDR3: CSVEEGRVWGTDTQYF; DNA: TGCAGCGTTGAAGAGGGCCGGGTGTGGGGCACAGATACGCAGTATTTT
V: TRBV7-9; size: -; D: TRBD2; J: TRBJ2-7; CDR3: CASSLVLAGPSYEQYF; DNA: TGTGCCAGCAGCTTAGTACTAGCGGGACCGTCCTACGAGCAGTACTTC
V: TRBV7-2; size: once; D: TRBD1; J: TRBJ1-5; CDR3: CASSLTQGGGQPQHF; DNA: TGTGCCAGCAGCTTAACACAGGGGGGGGGTCAGCCCCAGCATTTT
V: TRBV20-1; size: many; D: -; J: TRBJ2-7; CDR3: CSARDWADTYEQYF; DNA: TGCAGTGCTAGAGATTGGGCCGATACCTACGAGCAGTACTTC
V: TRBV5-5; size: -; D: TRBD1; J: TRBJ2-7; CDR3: CASSLVGQGSSYEQYF; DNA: TGTGCCAGCAGCTTGGTGGGACAGGGAAGCTCCTACGAGCAGTACTTC
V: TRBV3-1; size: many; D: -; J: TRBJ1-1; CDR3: CASSQDGFMNTEAFF; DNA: TGTGCCAGCAGCCAAGATGGGTTTATGAACACTGAAGCTTTCTTT
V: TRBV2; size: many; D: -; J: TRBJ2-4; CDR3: CASSEETSLLSSKNIQYF; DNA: TGTGCCAGCAGTGAAGAGACTAGTCTCCTTTCTAGCAAAAACATTCAGTACTTC
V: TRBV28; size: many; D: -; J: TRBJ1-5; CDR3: CASSLYRDLLNQPQHF; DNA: TGTGCCAGCAGTTTGTATAGGGACCTCCTTAATCAGCCCCAGCATTTT
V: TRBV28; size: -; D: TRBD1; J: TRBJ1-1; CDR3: CASRDRGLSTEAFF; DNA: TGTGCCAGCAGGGACAGGGGTTTGAGCACTGAAGCTTTCTTT
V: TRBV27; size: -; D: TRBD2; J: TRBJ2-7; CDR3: CASSRLADLYGQYF; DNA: TGTGCCAGCAGCAGACTAGCGGATCTCTACGGGCAGTACTTC
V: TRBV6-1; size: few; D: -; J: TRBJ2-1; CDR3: CASSYELSGEQFF; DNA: TGTGCCAGCAGTTATGAGTTGTCGGGGGAGCAGTTCTTC
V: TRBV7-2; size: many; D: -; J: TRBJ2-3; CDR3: CASSSNGAVTTQYF; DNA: TGTGCCAGCAGCTCAAATGGTGCAGTGACTACGCAGTATTTT
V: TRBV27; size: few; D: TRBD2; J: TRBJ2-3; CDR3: CASSRTSGSGTDTQYF; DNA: TGTGCCAGCAGTAGAACTAGCGGGAGTGGAACAGATACGCAGTATTTT
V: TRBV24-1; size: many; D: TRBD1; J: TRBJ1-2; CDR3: CATSEGGAYGYTF; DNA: TGTGCCACCAGTGAAGGGGGCGCCTATGGCTACACCTTC
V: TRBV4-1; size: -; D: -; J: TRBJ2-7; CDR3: CASSQDPGTTSYEQYF; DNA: TGCGCCAGCAGCCAAGATCCCGGGACCACCTCCTACGAGCAGTACTTC
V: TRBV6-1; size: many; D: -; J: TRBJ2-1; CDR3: CASSAGDNEQFF; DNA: TGTGCCAGCAGTGCCGGGGACAATGAGCAGTTCTTC
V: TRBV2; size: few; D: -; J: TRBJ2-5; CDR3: CASAGRYQETQYF; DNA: TGTGCCAGCGCGGGCCGCTACCAAGAGACCCAGTACTTC